Presented here are 21 T cell receptor beta chains from one specimen sequenced in a study of CD8+ T cells in alopecia areata. It was cDNA, reverse transcribed from extracted RNA, that served as the sequencing template. Data came from immunoSEQ multiplex PCR; TCRdb stores just in-frame clones and leaves some out. The sample has 95,000 to 120,000 clones, 59% seen once. Material for sequencing was CD8+ T cells sorted from blood. The origin of the receptors is a human donor in good health.

In DNA form, the CDR3 reads TGTGCCAGCAGCTTGGGATTGGGTCAGCCCTACGAGCAGTACTTC. Encoded protein: CASSLGLGQPYEQYF. This sequence joins TRBV5-6 and TRBJ2-7; no firm D call. The V gene lost 0 bases and the J gene lost 2 bases, with 12 bases spanning the gap. The germline V gene has CDR1 SGHDT and CDR2 YYEEEE. The CDR3 consists of 15 residues.

This clone was seen only a few times. J is TRBJ2-1 and V is TRBV7-3, with 9 bases lining up with TRBD2. CDR3 length equals 16 residues. CDR1 and CDR2 from the germline V gene are SGHTA and FQGTGA. J lost 4 bases, V lost 5 bases, and 9 bases had no gene match. CDR3: CASSPVAGAEYNEQFF. The CDR3 coding sequence is TGTGCCAGCAGCCCCGTAGCGGGGGCGGAATACAATGAGCAGTTCTTC.

The J gene is TRBJ2-6, the V gene TRBV5-1; 11 bases align to TRBD2. Germline assignment: CDR1 SGHRS and CDR2 YFSETQ. The J segment lost 0 bases and the V segment lost 1 base, leaving 6 bases of the junction unmatched. The CDR3 has 19 amino acids. The CDR3 nucleotides read TGCGCCAGCAGCTTGCTGACTAGCGGGGTCTTCTCTGGGGCCAACGTCCTGACTTTC. It specifies CASSLLTSGVFSGANVLTF.

The V gene is TRBV29-1, the J gene TRBJ2-1; maybe TRBD2 (6 bases). The CDR3 is 12 amino acids. Trimming removed 4 bases from V and 9 bases from J, with 13 bases in between. Germline CDR1 reads SQVTM; CDR2 reads ANQGSEA. The CDR3 loop is CSVVGGISEQFF. As DNA, the CDR3 is TGCAGCGTTGTAGGCGGGATCAGTGAGCAGTTCTTC.

On this clone: A junction end diverges from the germline sequence, so it may reflect a read error. J is TRBJ2-1 and V is TRBV7-9; D is undetermined. Germline CDR1 is SEHNR and CDR2 is FQNEAQ (reference sequence). The length of the CDR3 is 10 residues. CDR3 amino acids: CASSYDEQFF. For the CDR3, the DNA is TGTGCCAGCAGCTACGATGAGCAGTTCTTC.

The chain has TRBV19 and TRBJ2-5; no reliable D call. The CDR3 loop spans 15 amino acids. Trimming removed 4 bases from V and 0 bases from J, with 12 bases in between. Germline V gives CDR1 LNHDA, CDR2 SQIVND (reference sequence). The CDR3 region has the DNA TGTGCCAGTAGTACGGGTATTTCGTACCAAGAGACCCAGTACTTC. As protein: CASSTGISYQETQYF.

The chain is built from TRBV14 and TRBJ2-5, with D uncertain. Trimming removed 1 base from V and 5 bases from J, with 14 bases in between. Germline V gene data show CDR1 as SGHDN and CDR2 as FVKESK. The CDR3 has 15 residues. The CDR3 nucleotides are TGTGCCAGCAGCCAAGGGTCGCTCTCCTGGGAGACCCAGTACTTC. It codes for CASSQGSLSWETQYF.

CDR3 DNA sequence: TGTGCCAGCAGCTTCACGCCGATGAACACTGAAGCTTTCTTT. It yields the protein CASSFTPMNTEAFF. The gene calls are TRBV7-9 and TRBJ1-1; no definite D call. The CDR3 is 14 amino acids. Between the trimmed V and J ends, which lost 3 bases and 0 bases, there was a span of 8 bases. CDR1 SEHNR and CDR2 FQNEAQ come from the germline V gene (reference sequence).

This clone was seen a few times. The chain joins TRBV9 to TRBJ1-2, with a weak D call TRBD1 (6 bases). The germline gives CDR1 SGDLS, CDR2 YYNGEE. CDR3 length: 14 residues. Trimming shortened V by 4 bases and J by 7 bases, and 17 bases separated the two germline ends. CDR3 nucleotides: TGTGCCAGCAGCTTTTCTAGCGGGGGCAGTGGCTACACCTTC. It specifies CASSFSSGGSGYTF.

The chain combines TRBV4-1 with TRBJ2-1; tentatively, D is TRBD2 (5 bases). Trimming shortened V by 3 bases and J by 8 bases, and 14 bases separated the two germline ends. Germline CDR1 and CDR2: MGHRA and YSYEKL. This CDR3 spans 14 amino acids. In DNA form, the CDR3 reads TGCGCCAGCAGCCAGGTACTAGATCAGGATGAGCAGTTCTTC. It encodes CASSQVLDQDEQFF.

The genes are TRBV6-5 and TRBJ2-6, with unresolved D. CDR1 and CDR2 (germline): MNHEY, SVGAGI. Deletions cut 3 bases from V and 0 bases from J, with 9 bases between. The CDR3 extends over 16 amino acids. CDR3 sequence reads: CASSYGVGSGANVLTF. CDR3 sequence (DNA): TGTGCCAGCAGTTATGGGGTTGGCTCTGGGGCCAACGTCCTGACTTTC.

The chain joins TRBV7-9 to TRBJ2-1; D is ambiguous. CDR1 SEHNR and CDR2 FQNEAQ come from the germline V gene (reference sequence). Trimming left V 10 bases short and J 2 bases short, with 9 bases between. This CDR3 contains 12 residues. As DNA, the CDR3 is TGTGCCACCCATACCGCCTACAATGAGCAGTTCTTC. The encoded protein is CATHTAYNEQFF.

On this clone itself: Different DNA sequences within this sample yield the same CDR3. The gene calls are TRBV25-1 and TRBJ2-7, with D tentatively TRBD1 or TRBD2 (5 bases each). Germline CDR1 is MGHDK and CDR2 is SYGVNS. Trimming cost V 2 bases and J 6 bases, with 5 bases left between them. This CDR3 has 11 amino acids. The CDR3 nucleotides read TGTGCCAGCAGTGAAGGGGGCGAGCAGTACTTC. Protein sequence: CASSEGGEQYF.

This chain uses TRBV4-1 with TRBJ1-6, with D unclear. There are 12 residues in the CDR3. Germline loops: CDR1 MGHRA, CDR2 YSYEKL. Trimming took off 0 bases at V and 15 bases at J, with 9 bases between the two ends. For the CDR3, the DNA is TGCGCCAGCAGCCAAGATGGAAGTCACCTCCACTTT. It codes for CASSQDGSHLHF.

This chain links TRBV13 with TRBJ1-2; 12 bases are shared with TRBD1. The V gene end was trimmed by 5 bases and the J gene end by 0 bases; junction bases not matched to a gene: 7. This CDR3 region has 17 residues. The germline CDR1 and CDR2 sequences are PRHDT and FYEKMQ (reference sequence). CDR3 residues: CASSQGGQGAPNYGYTF. The CDR3 coding sequence is TGTGCCAGCAGCCAGGGGGGACAGGGGGCTCCTAACTATGGCTACACCTTC.

The rearrangement uses TRBV6-5 and TRBJ2-2; D remains ambiguous. This CDR3 spans 13 amino acids. Germline V gives CDR1 MNHEY, CDR2 SVGAGI. V lost 6 bases and J 6 bases, leaving 11 bases between the germline ends. The CDR3 here is CASSEPGSGELFF. The CDR3 nucleotides read TGTGCCAGCAGCGAGCCCGGATCCGGGGAGCTGTTTTTT.

The chain carries TRBV7-9 and TRBJ2-5; 8 bases are a match to TRBD1. The V segment lost 5 bases and the J segment 2 bases; nucleotides outside the gene matches: 7. CDR3 size: 15 residues. The germline gives CDR1 SEHNR, CDR2 FQNEAQ (reference sequence). The CDR3 region has the DNA TGTGCCAGCAGCCCGAGGGACAGGCCTCAAGAGACCCAGTACTTC. This encodes CASSPRDRPQETQYF. The whole variable domain, remainder taken from reference TRBV7-9 and TRBJ2-5, is DTGVSQNPRHKITKRGQNVTFRCDPISEHNRLYWYRQTLGQGPEFLTYFQNEAQLEKSRLLSDRFSAERPKGSFSTLEIQRTEQGDSAMYLCASSPRDRPQETQYFGPGTRLLVL.

The V call is TRBV29-1, the J call TRBJ2-7; D ambiguous. CDR1 is SQVTM and CDR2 is ANQGSEA in the germline V gene. Trimming took off 4 bases at V and 2 bases at J, with 12 bases between the two ends. The CDR3 is 13 amino acids. The CDR3 coding sequence is TGCAGCGTTGCGGGCGTCCCGGCCTACGAGCAGTACTTC. This sequence encodes CSVAGVPAYEQYF.

DNA of the CDR3: TGTGCCTGGAGTGGCCTAACTAGCGGGGGGGCTAATGAGCAGTTCTTC. Translation: CAWSGLTSGGANEQFF. The rearrangement links TRBV30 to TRBJ2-1; 13 bases line up with TRBD2. The CDR3 is 16 residues long. CDR1 GTSNPN and CDR2 SVGIG come from the germline V gene (reference sequence). After removal of 1 base from V and 7 bases from J, the junction contained 7 bases not matched to a gene.

The chain has TRBV7-8 and TRBJ2-3, with D tentatively TRBD1 (6 bases). CDR1 and CDR2 (germline): SGHVS, FQNEAQ. The CDR3 loop spans 15 amino acids. V was trimmed by 6 bases and J by 8 bases, leaving 21 bases between them. CDR3: CASREGIVAQGTQYF. The CDR3 DNA is TGTGCCAGCAGAGAAGGGATCGTAGCACAGGGTACGCAGTATTTT.

The V call is TRBV7-6, the J call TRBJ2-1; 10 bases are a match to TRBD2. V lost 5 bases and J lost 5; bases outside the gene matches: 9. The CDR3 has 16 amino acids. In germline, CDR1 is SGHVS, CDR2 FNYEAQ. The CDR3 region has the DNA TGTGCCAGCAGCCAAGTAAGGACTAGCGGCAACAATGAGCAGTTCTTC. Translating gives CASSQVRTSGNNEQFF.